Listed here are 14 T cell receptor beta chains from one sample, sequenced in a study of blood T cell repertoires in COVID-19. The repertoire was sequenced with immunoSEQ multiplex PCR; TCRdb's copy has only in-frame clones and lacks some. Of about 400,000 clones listed, roughly 85% are singletons. Sequencing input: peripheral blood. The receptor source for this set is a woman under 40 with active or convalescent COVID-19.

The chain carries TRBV10-1 and TRBJ2-2; 9 bases are shared with TRBD2. Germline V lookup: CDR1 WNHNN, CDR2 SYGVQD (reference sequence). CDR3 length: 15 residues. V gave up 4 bases and J gave up 3 bases; unmatched junction bases: 3. CDR3 DNA: TGCGCCAGCAGTGGGACTAGCGCGGACACCGGGGAGCTGTTTTTT. Translation gives CASSGTSADTGELFF.

The rearrangement joins TRBV18 to TRBJ2-3; 13 bases are a match to TRBD2. Trimming cost V 4 bases and J 2 bases; bases outside gene matches: 12. Germline lookup yields CDR1 KGHSH and CDR2 LQKENI. The CDR3 length is 19 residues. The CDR3 sequence: CASSLSGLAGIMFTDTQYF. In DNA form, the CDR3 reads TGTGCCAGCTCACTCTCGGGACTAGCGGGGATTATGTTCACAGATACGCAGTATTTT. The full variable domain, in which reference TRBV18 and TRBJ2-3 provide the parts outside the CDR3, is NAGVMQNPRHLVRRRGQEARLRCSPMKGHSHVYWYRQLPEEGLKFMVYLQKENIIDESGMPKERFSAEFPKEGPSILRIQQVVRGDSAAYFCASSLSGLAGIMFTDTQYFGPGTRLTVL.

This clone was recorded a few times. CDR3 DNA: TGCGCCAGCAGCCCGAGGCAGTCTTCACCCCTCCACTTT. Protein sequence: CASSPRQSSPLHF. V usage is TRBV5-1 and J usage is TRBJ1-6; unclear D gene. The germline V gene encodes CDR1 SGHRS and CDR2 YFSETQ. The CDR3 is 13 amino acids. Trimming left V 4 bases short and J 9 bases short, with 11 bases between.

A few counts support this clone. J is TRBJ1-1 and V is TRBV10-3; 7 bases are a match to TRBD1. V lost 4 bases, J lost 1 base, and 6 bases stayed unmatched. Germline CDR1 reads ENHRY; CDR2 reads SYGVKD. This CDR3 is 15 amino acids long. CDR3 amino acids: CAISGTGFPNTEAFF. The CDR3 bases are TGTGCCATCAGTGGGACAGGATTTCCGAACACTGAAGCTTTCTTT.

The chain joins TRBV5-8 to TRBJ2-2; D is undetermined. CDR1 is SGHTS, CDR2 YDEGEE, per germline. This CDR3 spans 15 amino acids. V was trimmed by 0 bases and J by 0 bases, leaving 6 bases between them. CDR3 amino acids: CASSLGVANTGELFF. The CDR3 DNA follows: TGTGCCAGCAGCTTGGGAGTAGCGAACACCGGGGAGCTGTTTTTT.

The V gene is TRBV5-8, the J gene TRBJ1-1, with TRBD1 as a possible D gene (5 bases). With 7 bases removed from V and 12 bases from J, the gap between germline ends came to 13 bases. This CDR3 contains 10 residues. Germline CDR1 SGHTS, CDR2 YDEGEE. For the CDR3, the DNA is TGTGCCAGCGCCCAGGGAATAACTTTCTTT. Translation gives CASAQGITFF.

This clone has just a few counts. The V call is TRBV7-8, the J call TRBJ2-1, with 8 bases aligning to TRBD2. Losses at the gene ends were 1 base for V and 5 bases for J; bases not matched to a gene: 10. Germline CDR1 and CDR2: SGHVS and FQNEAQ. The length of the CDR3 is 17 residues. In DNA, the CDR3 is TGTGCCAGCAGCTTAGAAGGTAGCGGGATGGCTGACAATGAGCAGTTCTTC. This gives the protein CASSLEGSGMADNEQFF.

J is TRBJ1-5 and V is TRBV5-4, with D hard to call. The CDR3 sequence is 14 residues long. Germline V gene data show CDR1 as SGHNT and CDR2 as YYREEE (reference sequence). V lost 1 base to trimming and J lost 0 bases, with 5 bases between them. The CDR3 reads CASSLQNSNQPQHF. The CDR3 region has the DNA TGTGCCAGCAGCTTGCAGAATAGCAATCAGCCCCAGCATTTT.

The CDR3 loop is CASSQEVIAHSYNEQFF. CDR3 bases: TGCGCCAGCAGCCAAGAGGTAATAGCTCATTCCTACAATGAGCAGTTCTTC. The rearrangement joins TRBV4-1 to TRBJ2-1; D not certain. This CDR3 comprises 17 residues. The V gene lost 0 bases and the J gene lost 1 base, with 13 bases spanning the gap. Per germline, CDR1 MGHRA and CDR2 YSYEKL.

V usage is TRBV7-9 and J usage is TRBJ2-3; no reliable D call. V gave up 5 bases and J gave up 6 bases, with 9 bases separating them. The CDR3 contains 12 residues. Germline V gene sequence: CDR1 SEHNR, CDR2 FQNEAQ (reference sequence). CDR3 in DNA: TGTGCCAGCAGCCGCGCGCGGGATACGCAGTATTTT. Protein product: CASSRARDTQYF.

V gene TRBV18 combines with J gene TRBJ1-2; weak D call: TRBD1 (5 bases). CDR1 and CDR2 from the germline V gene are KGHSH and LQKENI. The V end was cut by 3 bases, the J end by 8 bases, with 16 bases between. The CDR3 length is 14 residues. The CDR3 DNA follows: TGTGCCAGCTCACCTTCTACAGGAGCCGGAGGCTACACCTTC. It specifies CASSPSTGAGGYTF.

The rearrangement joins TRBV9 to TRBJ1-5; 7 bases fit TRBD1. The germline V gene has CDR1 SGDLS and CDR2 YYNGEE. CDR3 length equals 15 residues. V was clipped by 3 bases and J by 3 bases; unmatched bases: 6. In DNA form, the CDR3 reads TGTGCCAGCAGCGCGGGGGACAGTCTCAATCAGCCCCAGCATTTT. Its translation is CASSAGDSLNQPQHF.

The chain links TRBV23-1 to TRBJ2-7; D is ambiguous. TRBV23-1 is labeled an ORF, and its function is uncertain. CDR3 size: 9 residues. Between the trimmed V and J ends, which lost 7 bases and 5 bases, there was a span of 3 bases. The CDR3 region is CASTDEQYF. The CDR3 DNA follows: TGCGCCAGCACGGACGAGCAGTACTTC.

The J gene is TRBJ1-1, the V gene TRBV5-1; 9 bases match TRBD1. The CDR3 extends over 15 amino acids. CDR1 and CDR2 (germline): SGHRS, YFSETQ. V lost 4 bases, J lost 1 base, and 5 bases stayed unmatched. The CDR3 protein is CASSRGQGPNTEAFF. CDR3 nucleotides: TGCGCCAGCAGCAGGGGACAGGGACCGAACACTGAAGCTTTCTTT.